The present T cell receptor beta chain was sequenced within a study of CD8 T cells in ankylosing spondylitis. Germline CDR1 MNHEY, CDR2 SVGEGT. The ends were cut back, 0 bases at V and 4 bases at J, with 10 bases in the middle. This CDR3 comprises 15 residues. By quantitative 5'-RACE with molecular barcodes, the TCR beta libraries were made. MiXCR, run by TCRdb on the 5' RACE reads, gives a single entry per CDR3 protein. Altogether under 200,000 distinct CDR3 sequences are present, around a tenth being singletons, with the ten largest covering about 15%. This clonotype was detected ten times or more. The rearrangement joins TRBV6-2 or TRBV6-3 to TRBJ1-5; weak D call: TRBD1 (5 bases). This clonotype was obtained from a female donor with ankylosing spondylitis or in good health (not recorded which). The sample taken for sequencing was blood, either unsorted or a sorted T cell fraction (not recorded which). The CDR3 DNA follows: TGTGCCAGCAGTTACTCGAGGGACGGTAATCAGCCCCAGCATTTT. Its protein product is CASSYSRDGNQPQHF.